This T cell receptor (beta chain) emerged from a study of radiation and T cells in renal cell carcinoma. Study results and limitations: From baseline, blood top tumor clonotypes peaked at 2 weeks post-radiation. Sampling covered only approximately 1 g of each tumor.

Sample treatment: 15 Gy SBRT to primary tumor, nephrectomy 4 weeks later. Germline V CDR1 and CDR2: SGHRS, YFSETQ. The CDR3 covers 16 residues. J gave up 4 bases and V 1 base, and 7 bases lay outside the gene matches. Libraries were prepared by immunoSEQ multiplex PCR; TCRdb keeps only in-frame clonotypes and omits some of them. The top ten clones hold 15% of a sample with 10,000 to 15,000 clones, around 35% of them seen once. Points on this clone: Its antigen is currently unknown.

The TCR originated in a man aged 60 to 69 with renal cell carcinoma. The rearrangement uses TRBV5-1 and TRBJ2-3, with TRBD2 matching over 9 bases. The source was tumor tissue, collected from a patient whose treatment included radiotherapy and nephrectomy. The CDR3, as DNA: TGCGCCAGCAGCTTGAGGGTAGCGGGAGAAGCAGATACGCAGTATTTT. The encoded protein is CASSLRVAGEADTQYF.